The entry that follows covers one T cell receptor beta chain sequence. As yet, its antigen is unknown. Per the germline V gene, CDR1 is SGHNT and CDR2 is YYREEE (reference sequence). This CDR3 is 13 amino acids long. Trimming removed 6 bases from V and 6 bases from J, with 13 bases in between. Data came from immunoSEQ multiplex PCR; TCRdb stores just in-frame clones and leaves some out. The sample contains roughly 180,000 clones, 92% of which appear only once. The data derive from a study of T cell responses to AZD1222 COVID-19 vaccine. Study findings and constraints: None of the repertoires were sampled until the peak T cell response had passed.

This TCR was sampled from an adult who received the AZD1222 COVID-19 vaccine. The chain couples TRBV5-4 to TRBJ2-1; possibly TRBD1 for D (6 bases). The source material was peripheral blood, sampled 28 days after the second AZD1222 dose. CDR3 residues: CASMMRGSNEQFF. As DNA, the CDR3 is TGTGCCAGCATGATGAGGGGGAGCAATGAGCAGTTCTTC.